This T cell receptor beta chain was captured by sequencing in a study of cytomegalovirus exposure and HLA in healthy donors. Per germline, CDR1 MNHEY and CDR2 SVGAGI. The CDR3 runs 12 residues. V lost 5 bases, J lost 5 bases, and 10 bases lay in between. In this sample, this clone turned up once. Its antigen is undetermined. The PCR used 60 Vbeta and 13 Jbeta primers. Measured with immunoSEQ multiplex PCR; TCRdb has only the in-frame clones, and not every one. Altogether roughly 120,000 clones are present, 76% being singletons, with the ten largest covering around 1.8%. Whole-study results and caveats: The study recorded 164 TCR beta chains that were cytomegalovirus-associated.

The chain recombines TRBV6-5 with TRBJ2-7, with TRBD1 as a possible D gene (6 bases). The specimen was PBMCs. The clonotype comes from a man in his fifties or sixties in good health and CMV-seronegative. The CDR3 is CASSTEGDEQYF. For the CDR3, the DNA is TGTGCCAGCAGTACTGAGGGGGACGAGCAGTACTTC.